The 2 T cell receptor beta chains reported below all come from one sample, sequenced in a study of shared clonotypes between healthy human individuals. The data were produced by immunoSEQ multiplex PCR, yet TCRdb's version contains in-frame clones alone and is incomplete. The profile shows about 2.2 million clones, 85% to 95% of them singletons. The naive CD8 subset, CD45RO-negative cells positively selected for CCR7, excluded terminally differentiated effector memory CD45RA+ cells. Sequenced sample: naive CD8+ T cells from PBMCs. All receptors derive from a young man in good health. Some clones in this sample may be carry-over from other donors' samples.

The gene calls are TRBV28 and TRBJ1-2; D not resolved. This CDR3 region has 17 residues. Germline V gene data show CDR1 as MDHEN and CDR2 as SYDVKM. V was pared by 2 bases and J by 1 base, with 17 bases between. The CDR3 loop is CASSLHGGNLFNYGYTF. The CDR3, as DNA: TGTGCCAGCAGTTTACACGGAGGGAACCTATTTAACTATGGCTACACCTTC.

This rearrangement joins TRBV28 to TRBJ2-7; 8 nucleotides align to TRBD2. The junction had 18 bases not matched to a gene; V was cut back by 5 bases and J by 3 bases. The CDR3 consists of 18 residues. The germline V gene has CDR1 MDHEN and CDR2 SYDVKM. Here the CDR3 DNA reads TGTGCCAGCAGTCCCTTATGGGGTGCTAGCGGGTTGAACTACGAGCAGTACTTC. This encodes CASSPLWGASGLNYEQYF.